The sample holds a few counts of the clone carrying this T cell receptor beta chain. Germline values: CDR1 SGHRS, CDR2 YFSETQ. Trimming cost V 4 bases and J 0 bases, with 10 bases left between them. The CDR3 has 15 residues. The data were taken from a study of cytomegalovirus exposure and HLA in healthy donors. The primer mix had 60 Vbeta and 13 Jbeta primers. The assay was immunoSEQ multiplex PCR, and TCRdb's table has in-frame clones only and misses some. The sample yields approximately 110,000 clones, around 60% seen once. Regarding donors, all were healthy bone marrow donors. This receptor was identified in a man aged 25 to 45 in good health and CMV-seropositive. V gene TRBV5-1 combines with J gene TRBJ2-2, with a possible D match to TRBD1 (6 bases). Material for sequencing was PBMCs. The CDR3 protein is CASSQGTTNTGELFF. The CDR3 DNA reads TGCGCCAGCAGCCAAGGGACAACGAACACCGGGGAGCTGTTTTTT.